Listed below are T cell receptor beta chains from one sample, sequenced in a study of cytomegalovirus exposure and HLA in healthy donors. The method was immunoSEQ multiplex PCR; TCRdb's version includes in-frame clones alone and lacks a portion of them. The sample lists some 210,000 clones, about nine tenths occurring once. The material sequenced was PBMCs. The source of these receptors is a woman aged 18-35 years in good health and CMV-seropositive. Each CDR3 is given with its conserved first and last residue. A D gene is named only where the DNA matches it firmly. Not all rows give a size; the values are once, few, many and, for expanded clones, a class.

D: -; V: TRBV18; size: -; J: TRBJ1-3; DNA: TGTGCCAGCTCTCCTGAGAGCTCTGGAAACACCATATATTTT; CDR3: CASSPESSGNTIYF
D: -; V: TRBV5-1; size: few; J: TRBJ1-2; DNA: TGCGCCAGCAGCTTGGTCGCGTCGGGGAAGACTGGCTACACCTTC; CDR3: CASSLVASGKTGYTF
D: -; V: TRBV30; size: -; J: TRBJ2-7; DNA: TGTGCCTGGAGCCCCACGGGCTACGAGCAGTACTTC; CDR3: CAWSPTGYEQYF
D: -; V: TRBV11-2; size: -; J: TRBJ2-1; DNA: TGTGCCAGCAGCTGGGGAGAGCGGCTAATTTACAATGAGCAGTTCTTC; CDR3: CASSWGERLIYNEQFF
D: -; V: TRBV10-1; size: -; J: TRBJ2-1; DNA: TGCGCCAGCAGTGAGTCAGGAGGTTCCCTCGGTGAGCAGTTCTTC; CDR3: CASSESGGSLGEQFF
D: -; V: TRBV5-4; size: once; J: TRBJ1-1; DNA: TGTGCCAGCAGCCCTCCCCGGGGTTTCGAAGCTTTCTTT; CDR3: CASSPPRGFEAFF
D: -; V: TRBV30; size: -; J: TRBJ1-5; DNA: TGTGCCTGGAGTGACGATACTACCAACAATCAGCCCCAGCATTTT; CDR3: CAWSDDTTNNQPQHF
D: TRBD1; V: TRBV5-1; size: -; J: TRBJ1-4; DNA: TGCGCCAGCAGCTGGGGAACAGGGGAAATTGAAAAACTGTTTTTT; CDR3: CASSWGTGEIEKLFF
D: -; V: TRBV5-1; size: -; J: TRBJ1-4; DNA: TGCGCCAGCAGCTTCAGTCTACAGGCGAATGAAAAACTGTTTTTT; CDR3: CASSFSLQANEKLFF
D: -; V: TRBV7-9; size: -; J: TRBJ2-1; DNA: TGTGCCAGCAGCTTCCCACCGGGACTCACGAGCTACAATGAGCAGTTCTTC; CDR3: CASSFPPGLTSYNEQFF
D: -; V: TRBV7-9; size: -; J: TRBJ1-1; DNA: TGTGCCAGCAGCTTAGTCGCGCTGAACACTGAAGCTTTCTTT; CDR3: CASSLVALNTEAFF
D: TRBD1; V: TRBV7-6; size: -; J: TRBJ2-5; DNA: TGTGCCAGCTTGCCAAGAGCCGGGACAGGGGGCTTTGGGACCCAGTACTTC; CDR3: CASLPRAGTGGFGTQYF
D: -; V: TRBV2; size: few; J: TRBJ1-3; DNA: TGTGCCAGCAACGCAGGGACTGGAAACACCATATATTTT; CDR3: CASNAGTGNTIYF
D: -; V: TRBV25-1; size: -; J: TRBJ2-1; DNA: TGTGCCAGCAGTGACCCTAAAAAGAGCGTCCGCTCCTACAATGAGCAGTTCTTC; CDR3: CASSDPKKSVRSYNEQFF
D: -; V: TRBV18; size: -; J: TRBJ2-3; DNA: TGTGCCAGCTCACCACCAAATTTAGGGGACACAGATACGCAGTATTTT; CDR3: CASSPPNLGDTDTQYF
D: -; V: TRBV21-1; size: -; J: TRBJ1-5; DNA: TGTGCCAGCAGCAAATATGGGCCCCTTACAGGGAATTGCAATCAGCCCCAGCATTTT; CDR3: CASSKYGPLTGNCNQPQHF
D: -; V: TRBV28; size: -; J: TRBJ2-2; DNA: TGTGCCAGCAGGGAGGTCAACACCGGGGAGCTGTTTTTT; CDR3: CASREVNTGELFF
D: TRBD1; V: TRBV27; size: once; J: TRBJ2-1; DNA: TGTGCCAGCAGTTTACGACTCGGACAGGTCCAGGGAGATGAGCAGTTCTTC; CDR3: CASSLRLGQVQGDEQFF
D: TRBD1; V: TRBV9; size: -; J: TRBJ2-2; DNA: TGTGCCAGCAGCGTCGGGACAGGGCGTCATAGCGGGGAGCTGTTTTTT; CDR3: CASSVGTGRHSGELFF
D: -; V: TRBV9; size: -; J: TRBJ1-2; DNA: TGTGCCAGCAGCGTTCGGACCGGGGCTAACTATGGCTACACCTTC; CDR3: CASSVRTGANYGYTF
D: TRBD2; V: TRBV10-2; size: -; J: TRBJ2-1; DNA: TGCGCCAGCCAAGGGGTAGCGGGAGATCGAGGAGAGCAGTTCTTC; CDR3: CASQGVAGDRGEQFF
D: -; V: TRBV5-6; size: once; J: TRBJ1-3; DNA: TGTGCCAGCAGCTTCGCTCATTCGGGGTCTGGAAACACCATATATTTT; CDR3: CASSFAHSGSGNTIYF
D: -; V: TRBV28; size: -; J: TRBJ2-3; DNA: TGTGCCAGCAGTTCGCAGGGAAACACAGATACGCAGTATTTT; CDR3: CASSSQGNTDTQYF
D: TRBD1; V: TRBV5-1; size: -; J: TRBJ1-4; DNA: TGCGCCAGCAGTCTGACAGGGCCAAATGAAAAACTGTTTTTT; CDR3: CASSLTGPNEKLFF
D: TRBD1; V: TRBV30; size: -; J: TRBJ1-2; DNA: TGTGCCTGGAGTGTCCCGCTACCGGGACAGGGAAGAGGATATGGCTACACCTTC; CDR3: CAWSVPLPGQGRGYGYTF
D: -; V: TRBV5-3; size: -; J: TRBJ2-1; DNA: TGTGCCAGAAGCTCGCCGGCGGGGCCTTTATCTTACAATGAGCAGTTCTTC; CDR3: CARSSPAGPLSYNEQFF
D: TRBD1; V: TRBV7-9; size: -; J: TRBJ2-1; DNA: TGTGCCAGCAGCGACAGAGAGGACAGGGGTAGTAATGAGCAGTTCTTC; CDR3: CASSDREDRGSNEQFF
D: TRBD1; V: TRBV19; size: -; J: TRBJ2-7; DNA: TGTGCCAGTAGACCCGGGACAGGTCTTGGGACCTACGAGCAGTACTTC; CDR3: CASRPGTGLGTYEQYF
D: -; V: TRBV19; size: -; J: TRBJ1-5; DNA: TGTGCCAGTAGTATAAACAGGGAGGGATATCAGCCCCAGCATTTT; CDR3: CASSINREGYQPQHF
D: -; V: TRBV4-1; size: -; J: TRBJ1-2; DNA: TGCGCCAGCAGCCAAGAGGGCTCGATCTATGGCTACACCTTC; CDR3: CASSQEGSIYGYTF
D: -; V: TRBV6-1; size: -; J: TRBJ2-7; DNA: TGTGCCAGCAGTCCCGGGGAGGGGGTGGGCGAGCAGTACTTC; CDR3: CASSPGEGVGEQYF